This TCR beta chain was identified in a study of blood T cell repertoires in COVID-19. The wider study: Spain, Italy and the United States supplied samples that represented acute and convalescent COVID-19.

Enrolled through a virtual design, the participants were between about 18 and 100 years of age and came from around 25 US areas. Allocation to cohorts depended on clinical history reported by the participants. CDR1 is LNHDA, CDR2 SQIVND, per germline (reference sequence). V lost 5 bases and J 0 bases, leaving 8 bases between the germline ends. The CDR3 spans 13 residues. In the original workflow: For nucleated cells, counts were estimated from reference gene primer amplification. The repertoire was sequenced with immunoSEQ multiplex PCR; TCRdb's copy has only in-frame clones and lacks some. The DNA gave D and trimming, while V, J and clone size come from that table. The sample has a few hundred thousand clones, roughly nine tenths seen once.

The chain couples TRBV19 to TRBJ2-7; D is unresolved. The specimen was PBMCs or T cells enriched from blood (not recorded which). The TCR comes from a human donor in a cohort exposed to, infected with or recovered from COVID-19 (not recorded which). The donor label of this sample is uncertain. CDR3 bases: TGTGCCAGTAGTCTGGCGGACTCCTACGAGCAGTACTTC. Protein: CASSLADSYEQYF.